These 8 T cell receptor beta chains came from one sample sequenced in a study of neoadjuvant anti-PD-1 for oral cavity cancer (dated by TCRdb to about 2021). The intended sense of this specimen's time point label: before neoadjuvant nivolumab. The library was obtained by the immunoSEQ multiplex PCR assay. Imported from immuneACCESS, the table was reduced by TCRdb to in-frame sequences with V and J called. These copies leave out some clones; in studies compared against another copy, an unresolved V gene accounts for under half, and the cause of the remainder is not known. The sample includes approximately 72,000 clones, with around 82% observed a single time. The leading ten clones occupy approximately 3% of the sample. Material: PBMCs, obtained before nivolumab (anti-PD-1) treatment. These receptors originate from a person aged 40 to 85 with oral cavity squamous cell carcinoma.

This clone came up a few times. This chain joins TRBV19 and TRBJ1-2; 8 bases map to TRBD1. The CDR3 sequence is 16 residues long. After removal of 5 bases from V and 8 bases from J, the junction contained 16 bases not matched to a gene. Germline CDR1 LNHDA, CDR2 SQIVND (reference sequence). CDR3 residues: CASSPGQGLYAKGYTF. CDR3 DNA sequence: TGTGCCAGTAGTCCCGGACAGGGACTTTATGCTAAGGGCTACACCTTC.

The V and J genes are TRBV25-1 and TRBJ2-3; D unresolved. Germline CDR1 and CDR2: MGHDK and SYGVNS. The CDR3 sequence is 18 residues long. The germline V and J ends were trimmed by 1 base and 3 bases, with 20 bases remaining between them. The CDR3 loop reads CASSEFRVAFAGTDTQYF. Here the CDR3 DNA reads TGTGCCAGCAGTGAATTTCGCGTGGCCTTTGCAGGAACAGATACGCAGTATTTT.

The chain couples TRBV29-1 to TRBJ1-2; D is undetermined. The CDR3 covers 16 residues. V gave up 0 bases and J gave up 1 base, with 15 bases separating them. Per the germline V gene, CDR1 is SQVTM and CDR2 is ANQGSEA. The CDR3 protein is CSVEDFQRKFNYGYTF. The CDR3, as DNA: TGCAGCGTTGAAGATTTCCAGAGAAAATTTAACTATGGCTACACCTTC.

V is TRBV7-9 and J is TRBJ2-3, with TRBD2 matching over 7 bases. Per the germline V gene, CDR1 is SEHNR and CDR2 is FQNEAQ (reference sequence). With 4 bases clipped from V and 7 bases from J, the junction kept 5 bases outside the gene matches. The CDR3 is made up of 13 amino acids. The chain's CDR3 is CASSSLAVNTQYF. In nucleotides, the CDR3 is TGTGCCAGCAGCTCGCTAGCGGTTAATACGCAGTATTTT. The whole variable domain, remainder taken from reference TRBV7-9 and TRBJ2-3, is DTGVSQNPRHKITKRGQNVTFRCDPISEHNRLYWYRQTLGQGPEFLTYFQNEAQLEKSRLLSDRFSAERPKGSFSTLEIQRTEQGDSAMYLCASSSLAVNTQYFGPGTRLTVL.

The chain combines TRBV30 with TRBJ2-1; 7 bases map to TRBD1. CDR1 is GTSNPN and CDR2 is SVGIG in the germline V gene (reference sequence). V shed 2 bases, J shed 8 bases, and the junction held 3 bases outside the gene matches. The CDR3 contains 12 residues. The DNA for the CDR3 is TGTGCCTGGAGTAGACAGGGTCATGAGCAGTTCTTC. Amino acids: CAWSRQGHEQFF.

This rearrangement joins TRBV11-2 to TRBJ1-2; TRBD1 matches 7 bases. Germline-derived CDR1 and CDR2 are SGHAT and FQNNGV. This CDR3 spans 15 amino acids. The ends lost 4 bases at V and 6 bases at J; junction bases unmatched: 11. The CDR3 loop is CASSSKGAQVDGYTF. DNA for the CDR3: TGTGCCAGCAGCTCAAAGGGGGCTCAGGTGGATGGCTACACCTTC.

V gene TRBV18 combines with J gene TRBJ2-3; 7 bases fit TRBD2. V was clipped by 2 bases and J by 6 bases; unmatched bases: 11. The CDR3 contains 16 residues. In germline, CDR1 is KGHSH, CDR2 LQKENI. CDR3 sequence (DNA): TGTGCCAGCTCACCATATAAGCGGGGAGGCGCTGATACGCAGTATTTT. The encoded protein is CASSPYKRGGADTQYF.

The chain couples TRBV29-1 to TRBJ1-5; D is unclear. The CDR3 extends over 13 amino acids. V was cut by 8 bases and J by 3 bases, with 14 bases left in between. CDR1 and CDR2 (germline): SQVTM, ANQGSEA. The CDR3 spells CSFKDGSNQPQHF. The CDR3 DNA is TGCAGCTTTAAAGACGGGTCCAATCAGCCCCAGCATTTT.